Shown below are 19 T cell receptor beta chains from a single sample sequenced in a study of cytomegalovirus exposure and HLA in healthy donors. Amplification used 60 Vbeta primers and 13 Jbeta primers. Sequencing was performed with immunoSEQ multiplex PCR; in TCRdb, only in-frame clones are kept and a portion is missing. The profile shows approximately 150,000 clones, over 75% of them singletons. What was sequenced was PBMCs. The receptors here all came from a woman in her thirties in good health and CMV-seronegative.

The gene calls are TRBV27 and TRBJ1-5; TRBD1 is a possible D gene (6 bases). The ends were cut back, 5 bases at V and 0 bases at J, with 8 bases in the middle. The CDR3 spans 14 residues. Per germline, CDR1 MNHEY and CDR2 SMNVEV (reference sequence). The chain's CDR3 is CASSPRGSNQPQHF. CDR3 in DNA: TGTGCCAGCAGTCCCAGGGGTAGCAATCAGCCCCAGCATTTT.

The V gene is TRBV5-1, the J gene TRBJ2-7; D possibly corresponds to TRBD2 (5 bases). V was cut by 2 bases and J by 6 bases, with 18 bases left in between. Germline-derived CDR1 and CDR2 are SGHRS and YFSETQ. CDR3 size: 15 residues. CDR3 in DNA: TGCGCCAGCAGCTTTGCTGGAGGAGGAGGTAGCGAGCAGTACTTC. Protein product: CASSFAGGGGSEQYF.

The V call is TRBV29-1, the J call TRBJ1-1; no clear D. The CDR3 runs to 10 residues. In germline, CDR1 is SQVTM, CDR2 ANQGSEA. V dropped 7 bases and J dropped 2 bases, with 5 bases sitting between them. CDR3 bases: TGCAGCGCGACAAACACTGAAGCTTTCTTT. It translates to CSATNTEAFF.

The rearrangement links TRBV9 to TRBJ2-3, with 8 positions matching TRBD1. The CDR3 runs to 15 residues. CDR1 SGDLS and CDR2 YYNGEE come from the germline V gene. V trimming: 0 bases; J trimming: 5 bases; junction bases outside the gene matches: 5. CDR3 nucleotides: TGTGCCAGCAGCGTAGCAGGGGGCGCGATAGATACGCAGTATTTT. It specifies CASSVAGGAIDTQYF. Full variable domain (remainder filled in from reference TRBV9 and TRBJ2-3): DSGVTQTPKHLITATGQRVTLRCSPRSGDLSVYWYQQSLDQGLQFLIQYYNGEERAKGNILERFSAQQFPDLHSELNLSSLELGDSALYFCASSVAGGAIDTQYFGPGTRLTVL.

The V call is TRBV19, the J call TRBJ1-1, with 7 bases aligning to TRBD1. V gave up 9 bases and J gave up 4 bases; unmatched junction bases: 8. CDR1 and CDR2 (germline): LNHDA, SQIVND (reference sequence). This CDR3 region has 13 residues. CDR3 amino acids: CARARDSSTEAFF. The DNA of the CDR3 is TGTGCCAGAGCTCGGGACAGCTCCACTGAAGCTTTCTTT. Full variable domain (missing parts from reference TRBV19 and TRBJ1-1): DGGITQSPKYLFRKEGQNVTLSCEQNLNHDAMYWYRQDPGQGLRLIYYSQIVNDFQKGDIAEGYSVSREKKESFPLTVTSAQKNPTAFYLCARARDSSTEAFFGQGTRLTVV.

This chain connects TRBV5-1 to TRBJ1-6; D perhaps matches TRBD1 (5 bases). Per the germline V gene, CDR1 is SGHRS and CDR2 is YFSETQ. The CDR3 consists of 16 residues. The V end was cut by 3 bases, the J end by 10 bases, with 20 bases between. For the CDR3, the DNA is TGCGCCAGCAGCTCCGATCAGGGACTGGGCACGTCACCCCTCCACTTT. Its protein is CASSSDQGLGTSPLHF.

The chain combines TRBV11-2 with TRBJ2-7, with 8 bases lining up with TRBD2. Germline CDR1 reads SGHAT; CDR2 reads FQNNGV. The CDR3 consists of 14 residues. J lost 4 bases, V lost 5 bases, and 7 bases had no gene match. In DNA, the CDR3 is TGTGCCAGCAGCCGCCGGGGGGGTGAGTACGAGCAGTACTTC. Translation gives CASSRRGGEYEQYF.

The gene calls are TRBV27 and TRBJ1-5; a possible D gene is TRBD1 (6 bases). CDR3 length: 14 residues. Per germline, CDR1 MNHEY and CDR2 SMNVEV (reference sequence). V lost 5 bases and J 2 bases, leaving 10 bases between the germline ends. The CDR3 spells CASSPGDGNQPQHF. DNA for the CDR3: TGTGCCAGCAGTCCAGGGGATGGCAATCAGCCCCAGCATTTT.

The chain joins TRBV6-1 to TRBJ2-7; 10 bases agree with TRBD1. The CDR3 contains 15 residues. V lost 2 bases to trimming and J lost 3 bases; unmatched junction nucleotides: 4. Germline lookup yields CDR1 MNHNS and CDR2 SASEGT. In DNA form, the CDR3 reads TGTGCCAGCAGTGAATTTAGGACAGGGGGCTACGAGCAGTACTTC. As protein: CASSEFRTGGYEQYF.

The CDR3 here is CASSLATGVGAKNIQYF. The DNA for the CDR3 is TGTGCCAGCAGCTTAGCAACGGGGGTAGGAGCCAAAAACATTCAGTACTTC. V and J are TRBV7-2 and TRBJ2-4, with D maybe TRBD2 (6 bases). The germline CDR1 and CDR2 sequences are SGHTA and FQGNSA. The CDR3 has 17 residues. V was pared by 0 bases and J by 0 bases, with 12 bases between.

This chain connects TRBV28 to TRBJ1-5; 7 bases fit TRBD1. With V trimmed by 6 bases and J by 0 bases, 5 bases remained unmatched. Per germline, CDR1 MDHEN and CDR2 SYDVKM. The CDR3 covers 15 residues. CDR3 DNA: TGTGCCAGCAGCACAGGGGCCCTTAGCAATCAGCCCCAGCATTTT. This encodes CASSTGALSNQPQHF.

This chain connects TRBV6-1 to TRBJ1-5; a possible D gene is TRBD1 (5 bases). The CDR3 runs to 13 residues. Germline V gene data show CDR1 as MNHNS and CDR2 as SASEGT. V was clipped by 7 bases and J by 6 bases, with 13 bases between them. The chain's CDR3 is CASTLDNIQPQHF. The CDR3 DNA follows: TGTGCCAGCACCTTGGACAACATTCAGCCCCAGCATTTT.

The chain employs TRBV5-4 and TRBJ2-1; 8 bases agree with TRBD2. The CDR3 spans 16 residues. The V and J ends lost 0 bases and 4 bases, in that order; junction bases with no gene match: 6. Germline CDR1 SGHNT, CDR2 YYREEE (reference sequence). The CDR3 nucleotides are TGTGCCAGCAGCTTGGGCCAGCGGGGGCTATACAATGAGCAGTTCTTC. This codes for CASSLGQRGLYNEQFF.

This chain connects TRBV6-1 to TRBJ2-3, with a possible D match to TRBD2 (5 bases). The V end lost 0 bases, the J end lost 3 bases, and 7 bases lay between the germline ends. The CDR3 contains 14 residues. Per germline, CDR1 MNHNS and CDR2 SASEGT. The CDR3 DNA reads TGTGCCAGCAGTGAAGCGAGGGTGACAGATACGCAGTATTTT. It yields the protein CASSEARVTDTQYF.

This clone was seen only a few times. V is TRBV6-5 and J is TRBJ2-5; D gene ambiguous. This CDR3 region has 13 residues. Looked up from germline, CDR1 is MNHEY and CDR2 is SVGAGI. Between the trimmed V and J ends, which lost 1 base and 5 bases, there was a span of 8 bases. The CDR3 region has the DNA TGTGCCAGCAGTTACTTCTCCCGGGAGACCCAGTACTTC. It encodes CASSYFSRETQYF.

This sequence joins TRBV4-1 and TRBJ2-7, with 7 bases matching TRBD2. Germline V lookup: CDR1 MGHRA, CDR2 YSYEKL. V shed 5 bases, J shed 7 bases, and the junction held 8 bases outside the gene matches. The CDR3 runs 13 residues. The CDR3 sequence: CASSLGGRGEQYF. DNA of the CDR3: TGCGCCAGCAGCTTGGGGGGGAGAGGGGAGCAGTACTTC.

The CDR3 region is CASSLYSGDRYEQYF. The CDR3 coding sequence is TGTGCCAGCAGCTTATATAGCGGGGATCGATACGAGCAGTACTTC. The chain uses TRBV7-2 and TRBJ2-7, with TRBD2 identical over 8 bases. The CDR3 length is 15 residues. Trimming removed 2 bases from V and 4 bases from J; junction bases left unmatched: 7. CDR1 is SGHTA, CDR2 FQGNSA, per germline. Complete variable domain (other parts from reference TRBV7-2 and TRBJ2-7): GAGVSQSPSNKVTEKGKDVELRCDPISGHTALYWYRQSLGQGLEFLIYFQGNSAPDKSGLPSDRFSAERTGGSVSTLTIQRTQQEDSAVYLCASSLYSGDRYEQYFGPGTRLTVT.

V gene TRBV5-1 combines with J gene TRBJ1-6; maybe TRBD1 (5 bases). The CDR3 runs 15 residues. Germline assignment: CDR1 SGHRS and CDR2 YFSETQ. Trimming stripped 2 bases from V and 5 bases from J, with 11 bases between. The CDR3 DNA follows: TGCGCCAGCAGCTTCGGGGGGGTTGATAATTCACCCCTCCACTTT. As protein: CASSFGGVDNSPLHF.

The chain recombines TRBV21-1 with TRBJ1-2; the table's D gene call, TRBD1, was not cross checked with the DNA. TRBV21-1 corresponds to a pseudogene. This CDR3 is 15 amino acids long. The CDR3 nucleotides read TGTGCCAGCAACCATCAACAGGGGGTTAACTATGGCTACACCTTC. Residues: CASNHQQGVNYGYTF.